The sequence of this T cell receptor beta chain was determined in a study of T-cell memory formation after mild COVID-19. The study, taken as a whole, reports: Pre-infection memory held some responding clones, suggesting pre-existing cross-reactive T cells responded.

TCR alpha and TCR beta cDNA libraries carrying sample barcodes and UMIs were produced by 5'RACE using constant-segment primers. From the 5' RACE reads, TCRdb called clonotypes with MiXCR, one entry per CDR3 protein. The sample gives roughly 250,000 distinct CDR3 sequences, around 17% of which show up once; about 4% is in the top ten. This clonotype turned up a few times. Its specificity is not known. This sequence originates from a young man who had mild COVID-19 (a few samples of this study predate the infection). Cell type and time point are not known. Sequenced: PBMCs or a T cell subset sorted from them (not recorded which).

In DNA form, the CDR3 reads TGTGCCAGCAGTTTGCCTGACTTGAGTGCCGAGCAGTACGTC. Encoded protein: CASSLPDLSAEQYV. The chain recombines TRBV28 with TRBJ2-7; unclear D gene. V was cut by 3 bases and J by 6 bases, with 15 bases left in between. The length of the CDR3 is 14 residues. Germline CDR1 and CDR2: MDHEN and SYDVKM.